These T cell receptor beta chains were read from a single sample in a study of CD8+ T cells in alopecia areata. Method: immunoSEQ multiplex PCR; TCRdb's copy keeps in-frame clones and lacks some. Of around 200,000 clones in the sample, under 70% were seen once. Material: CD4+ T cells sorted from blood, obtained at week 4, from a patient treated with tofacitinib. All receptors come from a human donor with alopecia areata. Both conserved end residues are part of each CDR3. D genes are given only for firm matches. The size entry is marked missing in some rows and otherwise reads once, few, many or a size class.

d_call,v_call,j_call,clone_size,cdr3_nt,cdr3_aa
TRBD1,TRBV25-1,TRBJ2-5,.,TGTGCCAGCAGTCAGGGGGCGGGAGAGACCCAGTACTTC,CASSQGAGETQYF
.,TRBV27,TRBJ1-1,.,TGTGCCAGCAGTTTATCAGTCAGCCTTAGGGGGACTGAAGCTTTCTTT,CASSLSVSLRGTEAFF
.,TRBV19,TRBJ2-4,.,TGTGCCAGTAGTAACAGGGAAAGAAGGATTAACATTCAGTACTTC,CASSNRERRINIQYF
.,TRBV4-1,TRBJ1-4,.,TGCGCCAGCAGCCAAGTTTTCCCGGCAGTTAATGAAAAACTGTTTTTT,CASSQVFPAVNEKLFF
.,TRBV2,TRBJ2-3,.,TGTGCCAACACGTCTCTTTGGACAGATACGCAGTATTTT,CANTSLWTDTQYF
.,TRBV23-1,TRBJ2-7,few,TGCGCCAGCCAATACGAGCAGTACTTC,CASQYEQYF
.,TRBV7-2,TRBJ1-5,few,TGTGCCAGCAGCTTTCTGAATCAGCCCCAGCATTTT,CASSFLNQPQHF
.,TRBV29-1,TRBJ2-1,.,TGCAGCGTCAAGACAGGCAATGAGCAGTTCTTC,CSVKTGNEQFF
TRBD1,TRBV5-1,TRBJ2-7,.,TGCGCCAGCAGCTCGGGACAGACCCCCTACGAGCAGTACTTC,CASSSGQTPYEQYF
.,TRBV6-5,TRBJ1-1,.,TGTGCCAGCAGCAACCCTCAGACTGAAGCTTTCTTT,CASSNPQTEAFF
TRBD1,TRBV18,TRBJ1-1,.,TGTGCCAGCTCACCAGGGACAGGGTACACTGAAGCTTTCTTT,CASSPGTGYTEAFF
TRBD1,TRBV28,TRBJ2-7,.,TGTGCCAGCAGTCGTACCGGGACAGGGACGTCCGAGCAGTACTTC,CASSRTGTGTSEQYF
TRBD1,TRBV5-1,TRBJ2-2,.,TGCGCCAGCAGCTCGGGACAGGGGACCGGGGAGCTGTTTTTT,CASSSGQGTGELFF
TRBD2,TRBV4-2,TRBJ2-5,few,TGTGCCAGCAGCCAACGTAGCGGGGGGTCCCGGGAGACCCAGTACTTC,CASSQRSGGSRETQYF
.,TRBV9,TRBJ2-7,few,TGTGCCAGCAGCGTAGCCGGACACAGTTACGAGCAGTACTTC,CASSVAGHSYEQYF
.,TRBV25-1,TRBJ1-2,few,TGTGCCAGCAGTGAAAGCCACAGATCCTATGGCTACACCTTC,CASSESHRSYGYTF
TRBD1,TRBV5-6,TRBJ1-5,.,TGTGCCAGCAGCTTGGGCCGAGGGGGCCAGCCCCAGCATTTT,CASSLGRGGQPQHF
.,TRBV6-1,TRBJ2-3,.,TGTGCCAGCGGACCTTACACAGATACGCAGTATTTT,CASGPYTDTQYF
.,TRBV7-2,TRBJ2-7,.,TGTGCCAGCAGCTCCTTTTACGAGCAGTACTTC,CASSSFYEQYF
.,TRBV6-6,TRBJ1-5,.,TGTGCCAGTTCTTCCACAGATCAGCCCCAGCATTTT,CASSSTDQPQHF
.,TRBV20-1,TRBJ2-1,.,TGCAGTGCGCCGGACCTTAGACCGCAGTTCTTC,CSAPDLRPQFF
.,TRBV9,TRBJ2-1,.,TGTGCCAGCAGCGTAGCGGCGGGCGACGGGCAGTTCTTC,CASSVAAGDGQFF
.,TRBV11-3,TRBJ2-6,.,TGTGCCAGCAGCTTAGACAGCTCTGGGGCCAACGTCCTGACTTTC,CASSLDSSGANVLTF
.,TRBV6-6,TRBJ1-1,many,TGTGCCAGCAGGAAGGAGGGGTACACTGAAGCTTTCTTT,CASRKEGYTEAFF
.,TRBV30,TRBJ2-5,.,TGTGCCTTAACAGCGTCCTTTCAAGAGACCCAGTACTTC,CALTASFQETQYF
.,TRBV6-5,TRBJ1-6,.,TGTGCCAGCAGAGGGGGCTCCTATAATTCACCCCTCCACTTT,CASRGGSYNSPLHF